The next 11 T cell receptor beta chains were all read from a single sample in a study of T cells in Graves' hyperthyroidism and ophthalmopathy. Amplification of TCR beta CDR3 regions was performed using RNA transcripts as template. First-round RT-PCR targeting the TCR CDR3 was performed with the HTBI primer set. Via MiXCR, TCRdb re-called the multiplex PCR reads, giving one row per CDR3 protein. This sample has fewer than 400,000 distinct CDR3 sequences, with around an eighth found just once. Material for sequencing was blood. These receptors originate from a man over 45 with Graves' ophthalmopathy.

This clonotype was seen repeatedly, ten times or more. The chain is built from TRBV7-6 and TRBJ1-1, with D possibly TRBD1 on 5 matching bases. V dropped 5 bases and J dropped 7 bases, with 14 bases sitting between them. Per germline, CDR1 SGHVS and CDR2 FNYEAQ. CDR3 length equals 13 residues. CDR3 loop: CASSAPGQGEAFF. DNA for the CDR3: TGTGCCAGCAGCGCCCCCGGGCAGGGTGAAGCTTTCTTT.

This clonotype appeared many times. The rearrangement joins TRBV12-3 or TRBV12-4 to TRBJ1-2; D remains ambiguous. The CDR3 extends over 12 amino acids. V lost 3 bases, J lost 5 bases, and 7 bases lay in between. This chain's CDR3 is CASSFRQYGYTF. The CDR3 region has the DNA TGTGCCAGCAGTTTCAGGCAGTATGGCTACACCTTC.

The chain joins TRBV11-2 to TRBJ2-7, with D perhaps being TRBD1 or TRBD2 (5 bases each). Trimming shortened V by 6 bases and J by 0 bases, and 15 bases separated the two germline ends. The CDR3 contains 15 residues. The germline V gene encodes CDR1 SGHAT and CDR2 FQNNGV. Written as DNA, the CDR3 is TGTGCCAGCAGTGGGACGGGGATGCCCTCCTACGAGCAGTACTTC. Translation: CASSGTGMPSYEQYF. Full variable domain (remainder filled in from reference TRBV11-2 and TRBJ2-7): EAGVAQSPRYKIIEKRQSVAFWCNPISGHATLYWYQQILGQGPKLLIQFQNNGVVDDSQLPKDRFSAERLKGVDSTLKIQPAKLEDSAVYLCASSGTGMPSYEQYFGPGTRLTVT.

V usage is TRBV10-3 and J usage is TRBJ2-7; D is perhaps TRBD2 (6 bases). V was trimmed by 7 bases and J by 2 bases, leaving 15 bases between them. CDR3 length: 14 residues. Germline-derived CDR1 and CDR2 are ENHRY and SYGVKD. DNA for the CDR3: TGTGCCATCAACCAGGAGGGGTTTGCCTACGAGCAGTACTTC. Its translation: CAINQEGFAYEQYF.

Many counts were recorded for this clonotype. The chain employs TRBV5-4 and TRBJ1-1; a weak D match, TRBD1 (5 bases). The V gene lost 5 bases and the J gene lost 7 bases, with 12 bases spanning the gap. Germline-derived CDR1 and CDR2 are SGHNT and YYREEE (reference sequence). The CDR3 has 12 residues. CDR3: CASSGGAGEAFF. CDR3 nucleotides: TGTGCCAGCAGTGGAGGGGCCGGTGAAGCTTTCTTT.

Ten or more counts support this clonotype. The J gene is TRBJ1-5, the V gene TRBV29-1, with 7 bases identical to TRBD1. The CDR3 is 12 amino acids. The V and J ends lost 6 bases and 3 bases, in that order; junction bases with no gene match: 2. Germline CDR1 reads SQVTM; CDR2 reads ANQGSEA. As DNA, the CDR3 is TGCAGCGTCGGGACAGACAATCAGCCCCAGCATTTT. This encodes CSVGTDNQPQHF.

There are many counts of this clonotype. The rearrangement links TRBV7-9 to TRBJ2-7; D remains unclear. Germline V gene data show CDR1 as SEHNR and CDR2 as FQNEAQ (reference sequence). The CDR3 length is 15 residues. Trimming cost V 2 bases and J 2 bases, with 13 bases left between them. The CDR3 sequence: CASSLYREATYEQYF. The CDR3 bases are TGTGCCAGCAGCTTATATCGAGAAGCAACCTACGAGCAGTACTTC.

This clonotype has a count of ten or more. The chain carries TRBV6-1 and TRBJ2-3; 7 nucleotides match TRBD2. The germline V gene has CDR1 MNHNS and CDR2 SASEGT. The trim removed 5 bases at V and 0 bases at J, leaving 14 bases unmatched. The CDR3 is made up of 18 amino acids. DNA of the CDR3: TGTGCCAGCAGTTTGGGCGGGAGCCCTTTCACTAGCACAGATACGCAGTATTTT. This codes for CASSLGGSPFTSTDTQYF.

This clonotype showed up just a few times. The CDR3 bases are TGTGCCAGCAGCTTAGGTGCCAGACCTGGCGGGAGGTCATTGAATGAGCAGTTCTTC. It encodes CASSLGARPGGRSLNEQFF. The rearrangement links TRBV7-9 to TRBJ2-1, with TRBD2 matching 8 bases. The germline V gene has CDR1 SEHNR and CDR2 FQNEAQ (reference sequence). This CDR3 has 19 residues. The J segment lost 7 bases and the V segment lost 1 base, leaving 18 bases of the junction unmatched.

This sequence joins TRBV7-9 and TRBJ2-7, with 12 bases lining up with TRBD2. Trimming cost V 5 bases and J 5 bases; bases outside gene matches: 7. The CDR3 extends over 15 amino acids. Germline V CDR1 and CDR2: SEHNR, FQNEAQ (reference sequence). The CDR3 protein is CASSPPLAGGDEQYF. CDR3 DNA: TGTGCCAGCAGCCCCCCACTAGCGGGAGGCGACGAGCAGTACTTC.

This clonotype came up a few times. The rearrangement joins TRBV24-1 to TRBJ1-2; tentative D call: TRBD1 (5 bases). V lost 6 bases and J lost 0, with 7 bases in between. This CDR3 has 13 residues. Germline V gene lookup returns CDR1 KGHDR and CDR2 SFDVKD. CDR3 in amino acids: CATSPGPNYGYTF. DNA for the CDR3: TGTGCCACCAGTCCGGGGCCTAACTATGGCTACACCTTC.